This section outlines one T cell receptor beta chain sequence together with its context. A split of CD4+ cells into CD45RA+ naive and CD45RA-negative memory subsets was performed. The data belong to a study of shared clonotypes between healthy human individuals. Overall study: Used for every donor were three CD4 naive, three CD4 memory, two CD8 naive and one CD8 memory plate.

TCRdb's table, derived via immunoSEQ multiplex PCR, lists solely in-frame clones and lacks some. The table shows 2,500,000 or so clones, with around 90% occurring only once. There are 14 residues in the CDR3. The germline CDR1 and CDR2 sequences are SGDLS and YYNGEE. Germline trimming cut 4 bases from V and 7 bases from J; bases unmatched to any gene: 7. The source of this sequence is a man aged 18 to 30 in good health. The sample was naive CD4+ T cells sorted from blood. Stated subset: CD45RA+ positively selected. The rearrangement links TRBV9 to TRBJ2-7, with 11 nucleotides matching TRBD2. The CDR3 DNA follows: TGTGCCAGCAGCAGTAGCGGGAGGGCCGAGGAGCAGTACTTC. Translating gives CASSSSGRAEEQYF.